These 30 T cell receptor beta chains originate from one sample sequenced in a study of shared clonotypes between healthy human individuals. Clones were read by immunoSEQ multiplex PCR, and TCRdb kept only the in-frame ones, dropping some. The data contain around 2,000,000 clones, roughly 94% of them singletons. Sequencing was performed on naive CD4+ T cells sorted from blood. The subset was: CD45RA+ positively selected. These receptors all stem from a man aged 18 to 29 in good health.

The genes are TRBV6-5 and TRBJ2-3; D unresolved. CDR1 and CDR2 from the germline V gene are MNHEY and SVGAGI. The ends were cut back, 6 bases at V and 4 bases at J, with 8 bases in the middle. The CDR3 covers 12 residues. The CDR3 coding sequence is TGTGCCAGCAGGGCGACCTCAGATACGCAGTATTTT. As protein: CASRATSDTQYF.

This chain links TRBV28 with TRBJ2-6; D not resolved. The CDR3 runs to 16 residues. V was trimmed by 2 bases and J by 7 bases, leaving 15 bases between them. The germline CDR1 and CDR2 sequences are MDHEN and SYDVKM. The CDR3 DNA follows: TGTGCCAGCAGTTTAGATCGCCCGATGGGAGCCAACGTCCTGACTTTC. Encoded protein: CASSLDRPMGANVLTF. The complete variable domain, with remaining parts taken from reference TRBV28 and TRBJ2-6, reads DVKVTQSSRYLVKRTGEKVFLECVQDMDHENMFWYRQDPGLGLRLIYFSYDVKMKEKGDIPEGYSVSREKKERFSLILESASTNQTSMYLCASSLDRPMGANVLTFGAGSRLTVL.

V is TRBV12-5 and J is TRBJ1-5; 9 nucleotides line up with TRBD1. The V and J ends lost 1 base and 9 bases, in that order; junction bases with no gene match: 13. CDR1 is LGHNT, CDR2 FRNRAP, per germline. The CDR3 spans 17 residues. Here the CDR3 reads CASGLASPGQGLWPQHF. The DNA of the CDR3 is TGTGCTAGTGGTTTGGCTTCGCCGGGACAGGGTCTTTGGCCCCAGCATTTT.

The rearrangement joins TRBV15 to TRBJ1-1; possibly TRBD1 for D (5 bases). V was shortened by 0 bases and J by 0 bases, with 11 bases between the two germline ends. From germline, CDR1 is LNHNV and CDR2 YYDKDF (reference sequence). The CDR3 is 16 amino acids. CDR3 sequence: CATSREVGGVNTEAFF. The CDR3 nucleotides are TGTGCCACCAGCAGAGAAGTTGGAGGGGTGAACACTGAAGCTTTCTTT. Full variable domain (outside the CDR3, taken from reference TRBV15 and TRBJ1-1): DAMVIQNPRYQVTQFGKPVTLSCSQTLNHNVMYWYQQKSSQAPKLLFHYYDKDFNNEADTPDNFQSRRPNTSFCFLDIRSPGLGDTAMYLCATSREVGGVNTEAFFGQGTRLTVV.

Worth noting for this clone: The sample has other DNA sequences that encode this CDR3 too. The genes are TRBV18 and TRBJ2-7; D call uncertain. This CDR3 is 14 amino acids long. V lost 0 bases, J lost 2 bases, and 8 bases lay in between. CDR1 and CDR2 from the germline V gene are KGHSH and LQKENI. CDR3 coding DNA: TGTGCCAGCTCACCACCGGCCAGAGCCTACGAGCAGTACTTC. Its protein product is CASSPPARAYEQYF.

This chain's CDR3 is CASSPSGTATSPLHF. In nucleotides, the CDR3 is TGTGCCAGCAGTCCAAGTGGGACGGCGACATCGCCCCTCCACTTT. This chain joins TRBV27 and TRBJ1-6; tentatively, D is TRBD1 (5 bases). V was clipped by 5 bases and J by 13 bases, with 21 bases between them. The CDR3 loop spans 15 amino acids. CDR1 and CDR2 (germline): MNHEY, SMNVEV (reference sequence).

As for this clone: The same CDR3 arises from other DNA sequences in this sample as well. The rearrangement joins TRBV5-1 to TRBJ2-3; D gene ambiguous. This CDR3 has 14 amino acids. Germline CDR1 and CDR2: SGHRS and YFSETQ. Trimming took off 0 bases at V and 2 bases at J, with 7 bases between the two ends. CDR3: CASSLEVPTDTQYF. The CDR3 DNA reads as TGCGCCAGCAGCTTGGAAGTCCCCACAGATACGCAGTATTTT.

This chain joins TRBV10-3 and TRBJ2-5; either TRBD1 or TRBD2 may supply D (5 bases each). Looked up from germline, CDR1 is ENHRY and CDR2 is SYGVKD. The V end lost 9 bases, the J end lost 5 bases, and 13 bases lay between the germline ends. CDR3 length: 12 amino acids. CDR3 sequence (DNA): TGTGCCATGAGAGGGGTAGGCGAGACCCAGTACTTC. Its translation: CAMRGVGETQYF.

The CDR3 sequence is CASSDGSGNTIYF. In DNA form, the CDR3 reads TGTGCCAGCAGTGATGGTTCTGGAAACACCATATATTTT. The rearrangement links TRBV2 to TRBJ1-3; D ambiguous. Germline lookup yields CDR1 SNHLY and CDR2 FYNNEI. This CDR3 comprises 13 residues. V lost 3 bases to trimming and J lost 1 base, with 4 bases between them.

The chain links TRBV19 to TRBJ1-1; 8 bases align to TRBD1. Germline CDR1 and CDR2: LNHDA and SQIVND (reference sequence). CDR3 length equals 13 residues. V lost 6 bases and J lost 4; bases outside the gene matches: 4. DNA for the CDR3: TGTGCCAGTAGGGATACAGGGGGCACTGAAGCTTTCTTT. This sequence encodes CASRDTGGTEAFF.

The chain links TRBV2 to TRBJ2-3, with D perhaps matching TRBD2 (7 bases). The CDR3 runs 15 residues. The V gene's germline CDR1 is SNHLY and CDR2 FYNNEI. Trimming stripped 2 bases from V and 4 bases from J, with 13 bases between. This CDR3 is CASSEQGGRADTQYF. CDR3 in DNA: TGTGCCAGCAGTGAACAAGGGGGGAGGGCAGATACGCAGTATTTT.

This sequence joins TRBV30 and TRBJ1-1, with 7 bases fitting TRBD1. V trimming: 4 bases; J trimming: 7 bases; junction bases outside the gene matches: 9. Germline CDR1 and CDR2: GTSNPN and SVGIG (reference sequence). The CDR3 loop spans 13 amino acids. The CDR3 coding sequence is TGTGCCTGGACCCCGGACAGGCGATTTGAAGCTTTCTTT. Residues: CAWTPDRRFEAFF.

In this sample, this clone turned up once. The rearrangement joins TRBV2 to TRBJ2-5, with 7 bases fitting TRBD2. Trimming cost V 1 base and J 2 bases; bases outside gene matches: 4. Germline V gene lookup returns CDR1 SNHLY and CDR2 FYNNEI. The length of the CDR3 is 15 residues. The DNA of the CDR3 is TGTGCCAGCAGTGAAGATCTAGCGGCGCAAGAGACCCAGTACTTC. Translated, it gives CASSEDLAAQETQYF.

Turning to this clone: Other DNA sequences from this sample encode an identical CDR3 as well. This chain joins TRBV6-5 and TRBJ1-5; tentative D call: TRBD1 (6 bases). CDR3 length: 15 amino acids. V was clipped by 2 bases and J by 2 bases, with 10 bases between them. Germline values: CDR1 MNHEY, CDR2 SVGAGI. This CDR3 is CASSYTGLGNQPQHF. Here the CDR3 DNA reads TGTGCCAGCAGTTACACAGGGTTAGGCAATCAGCCCCAGCATTTT.

The chain is built from TRBV9 and TRBJ1-3; D is perhaps TRBD1 (5 bases). V lost 3 bases to trimming and J lost 1 base, with 14 bases between them. Per germline, CDR1 SGDLS and CDR2 YYNGEE. This CDR3 has 16 amino acids. CDR3 nucleotides: TGTGCCAGCAGCGAGGGCTGGGGCAGTTCTGGAAACACCATATATTTT. It specifies CASSEGWGSSGNTIYF.

This clone was observed a single time. V usage is TRBV29-1 and J usage is TRBJ2-1; 11 nucleotides align to TRBD2. Germline V gives CDR1 SQVTM, CDR2 ANQGSEA. This CDR3 contains 13 residues. CDR3 coding DNA: TGCAACACGGGACTAGCGGAAGAATATGAGCAGTTCTTC. Its translation is CNTGLAEEYEQFF.

The chain is built from TRBV5-4 and TRBJ2-3, with D maybe TRBD2 (7 bases). V dropped 4 bases and J dropped 4 bases, with 16 bases sitting between them. CDR1 is SGHNT, CDR2 YYREEE, per germline (reference sequence). This CDR3 is built from 15 residues. CDR3 DNA sequence: TGTGCCAGCAGCCAACCGTCGGGGGGCCCAGATACGCAGTATTTT. Its translation is CASSQPSGGPDTQYF.

This CDR3 is CASTVDGGARSGELFF. CDR3 nucleotides: TGTGCCAGCACCGTAGATGGAGGGGCGCGATCCGGGGAGCTGTTTTTT. The chain combines TRBV11-2 with TRBJ2-2; D perhaps matches TRBD2 (6 bases). This CDR3 spans 16 amino acids. Germline V gene lookup returns CDR1 SGHAT and CDR2 FQNNGV. The germline V and J ends were trimmed by 7 bases and 6 bases, with 21 bases remaining between them.

This chain connects TRBV19 to TRBJ2-7, with D perhaps TRBD1 or TRBD2 (5 bases each). Per germline, CDR1 LNHDA and CDR2 SQIVND (reference sequence). With 3 bases removed from V and 0 bases from J, the gap between germline ends came to 9 bases. This CDR3 is 14 amino acids long. CDR3 sequence reads: CASSIRGNSYEQYF. DNA for the CDR3: TGTGCCAGTAGTATTCGGGGCAACTCCTACGAGCAGTACTTC.

The chain combines TRBV5-4 with TRBJ2-5, with D possibly being TRBD1 (5 bases). V lost 0 bases and J lost 5, with 11 bases in between. CDR1 is SGHNT, CDR2 YYREEE, per germline (reference sequence). This CDR3 spans 14 amino acids. CDR3 bases: TGTGCCAGCAGCTTGGCCCCAGGGCGGGAGACCCAGTACTTC. Amino acids: CASSLAPGRETQYF.

The V gene is TRBV28, the J gene TRBJ1-3; D gene unclear. Germline values: CDR1 MDHEN, CDR2 SYDVKM. V was cut by 7 bases and J by 4 bases, with 14 bases left in between. This CDR3 comprises 14 residues. This CDR3 reads CASTIRARGNTIYF. The CDR3 region has the DNA TGTGCCAGCACCATCCGGGCCCGGGGAAACACCATATATTTT.

The chain has TRBV30 and TRBJ1-2, with a possible D match to TRBD1 (6 bases). From germline, CDR1 is GTSNPN and CDR2 SVGIG (reference sequence). Trimming left V 0 bases short and J 4 bases short, with 12 bases between. This CDR3 spans 14 amino acids. The CDR3 reads CAWSVLDRVYGYTF. CDR3 nucleotide sequence: TGTGCCTGGAGTGTACTGGACAGAGTCTATGGCTACACCTTC. The full variable domain, with the rest looked up from reference TRBV30 and TRBJ1-2, is SQTIHQWPATLVQPVGSPLSLECTVEGTSNPNLYWYRQAAGRGLQLLFYSVGIGQISSEVPQNLSASRPQDRQFILSSKKLLLSDSGFYLCAWSVLDRVYGYTFGSGTRLTVV.

The V call is TRBV29-1, the J call TRBJ1-1, with 7 positions matching TRBD1. The CDR3 length is 13 residues. Germline CDR1 is SQVTM and CDR2 is ANQGSEA. The V and J ends lost 7 bases and 0 bases, in that order; junction bases with no gene match: 5. The CDR3 DNA follows: TGCAGCGCTGGGACAGCTATGAACACTGAAGCTTTCTTT. It codes for CSAGTAMNTEAFF.

The V gene is TRBV11-2, the J gene TRBJ2-1, with 10 bases that match TRBD2. The ends lost 7 bases at V and 4 bases at J; junction bases unmatched: 10. This CDR3 has 16 amino acids. Per germline, CDR1 SGHAT and CDR2 FQNNGV. CDR3 sequence reads: CASTRTSGGHYNEQFF. CDR3 DNA sequence: TGTGCCAGCACCCGGACTAGCGGAGGACATTACAATGAGCAGTTCTTC.

V and J are TRBV6-6 and TRBJ2-2; tentatively, D is TRBD1 (6 bases). The germline V gene has CDR1 MNHNY and CDR2 SVGAGI (reference sequence). The ends were cut back, 6 bases at V and 0 bases at J, with 14 bases in the middle. The CDR3 length is 16 residues. The CDR3 reads CASRSPGATNTGELFF. The CDR3 DNA follows: TGTGCCAGCAGGTCTCCAGGGGCAACGAACACCGGGGAGCTGTTTTTT.

J is TRBJ2-7 and V is TRBV11-2, with TRBD1 as a possible D gene (6 bases). The germline V and J ends were trimmed by 8 bases and 4 bases, with 18 bases remaining between them. CDR3 length: 14 residues. From germline, CDR1 is SGHAT and CDR2 FQNNGV. The CDR3 reads CASPLSTGNYEQYF. CDR3 in DNA: TGTGCCAGCCCACTCTCGACAGGAAATTACGAGCAGTACTTC.

The chain couples TRBV7-5 to TRBJ2-7; TRBD2 reflects the table's D call only, with no check against the DNA. TRBV7-5 is flagged as a pseudogene. CDR3 length: 14 residues. The CDR3 region is CARSPGLVFYEQYF. Written as DNA, the CDR3 is TGTGCCAGAAGCCCGGGACTAGTATTCTACGAGCAGTACTTC.

The chain links TRBV14 to TRBJ1-1; D perhaps matches TRBD1 (5 bases). Trimming took off 0 bases at V and 0 bases at J, with 8 bases between the two ends. The CDR3 consists of 15 residues. Germline loops: CDR1 SGHDN, CDR2 FVKESK. The CDR3 coding sequence is TGTGCCAGCAGCCAAGATCTGGGGCTGAACACTGAAGCTTTCTTT. Its protein is CASSQDLGLNTEAFF.

Concerning this clone: The same CDR3 can be traced to other DNA sequences in this sample. V and J are TRBV5-1 and TRBJ1-6; 7 nucleotides agree with TRBD1. With 7 bases clipped from V and 6 bases from J, the junction kept 4 bases outside the gene matches. In germline, CDR1 is SGHRS, CDR2 YFSETQ. This CDR3 has 13 residues. The CDR3, as DNA: TGCGCCAGCTCCCGGGACAGTAATTCACCCCTCCACTTT. It is translated as CASSRDSNSPLHF.

V usage is TRBV5-1 and J usage is TRBJ2-5; 15 positions match TRBD2. J was trimmed by 4 bases and V by 5 bases; bases with no gene match: 9. Germline V lookup: CDR1 SGHRS, CDR2 YFSETQ. The CDR3 runs to 17 residues. CDR3 sequence (DNA): TGCGCCAGCAGAAATGGACTAGCGGGAGGGCCGGGAGAGACCCAGTACTTC. This encodes CASRNGLAGGPGETQYF.